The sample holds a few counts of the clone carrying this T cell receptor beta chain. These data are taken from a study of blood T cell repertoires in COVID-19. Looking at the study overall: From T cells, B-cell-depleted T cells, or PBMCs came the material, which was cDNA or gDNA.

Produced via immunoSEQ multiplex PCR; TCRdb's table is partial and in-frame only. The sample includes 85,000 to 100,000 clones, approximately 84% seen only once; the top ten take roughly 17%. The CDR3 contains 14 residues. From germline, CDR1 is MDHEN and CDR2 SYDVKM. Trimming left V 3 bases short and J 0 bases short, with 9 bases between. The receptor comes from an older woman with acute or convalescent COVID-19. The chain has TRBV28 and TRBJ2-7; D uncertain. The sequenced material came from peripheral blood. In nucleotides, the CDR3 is TGTGCCAGCAGTTTTAACAGAATCTCCTACGAGCAGTACTTC. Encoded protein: CASSFNRISYEQYF. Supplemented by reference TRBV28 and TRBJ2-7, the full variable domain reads DVKVTQSSRYLVKRTGEKVFLECVQDMDHENMFWYRQDPGLGLRLIYFSYDVKMKEKGDIPEGYSVSREKKERFSLILESASTNQTSMYLCASSFNRISYEQYFGPGTRLTVT.